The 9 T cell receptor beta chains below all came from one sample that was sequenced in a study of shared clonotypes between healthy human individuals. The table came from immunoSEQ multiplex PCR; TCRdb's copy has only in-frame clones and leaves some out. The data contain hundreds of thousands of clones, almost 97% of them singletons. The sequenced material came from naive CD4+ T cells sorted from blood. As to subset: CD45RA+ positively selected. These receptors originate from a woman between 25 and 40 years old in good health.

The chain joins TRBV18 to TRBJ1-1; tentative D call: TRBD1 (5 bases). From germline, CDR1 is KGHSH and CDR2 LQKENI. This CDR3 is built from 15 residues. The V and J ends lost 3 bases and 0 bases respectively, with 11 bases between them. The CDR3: CASSPPGRVNTEAFF. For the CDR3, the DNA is TGTGCCAGCTCACCTCCGGGCAGGGTGAACACTGAAGCTTTCTTT.

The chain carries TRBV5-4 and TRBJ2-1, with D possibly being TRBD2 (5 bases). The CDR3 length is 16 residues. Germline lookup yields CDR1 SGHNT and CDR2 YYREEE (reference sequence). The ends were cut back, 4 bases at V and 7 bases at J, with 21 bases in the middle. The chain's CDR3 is CASSLPGNAGINEQFF. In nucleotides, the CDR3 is TGTGCCAGCAGCCTGCCGGGAAACGCCGGGATAAATGAGCAGTTCTTC. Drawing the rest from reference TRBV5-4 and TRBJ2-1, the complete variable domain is ETGVTQSPTHLIKTRGQQVTLRCSSQSGHNTVSWYQQALGQGPQFIFQYYREEENGRGNFPPRFSGLQFPNYSSELNVNALELDDSALYLCASSLPGNAGINEQFFGPGTRLTVL.

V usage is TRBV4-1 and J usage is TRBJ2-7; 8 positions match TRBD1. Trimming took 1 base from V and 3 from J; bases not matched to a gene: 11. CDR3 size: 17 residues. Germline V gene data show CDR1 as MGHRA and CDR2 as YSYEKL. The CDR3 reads CASSQGKGRDRYYEQYF. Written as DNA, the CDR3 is TGCGCCAGCAGCCAAGGCAAGGGCCGGGACAGGTACTACGAGCAGTACTTC.

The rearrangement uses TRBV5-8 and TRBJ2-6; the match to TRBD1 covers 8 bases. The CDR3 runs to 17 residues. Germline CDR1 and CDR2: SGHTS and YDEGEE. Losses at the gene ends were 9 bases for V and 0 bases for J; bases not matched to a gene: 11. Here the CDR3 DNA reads TGTGCCACGCAACCGGGACAGGTGGGCTCTGGGGCCAACGTCCTGACTTTC. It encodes CATQPGQVGSGANVLTF.

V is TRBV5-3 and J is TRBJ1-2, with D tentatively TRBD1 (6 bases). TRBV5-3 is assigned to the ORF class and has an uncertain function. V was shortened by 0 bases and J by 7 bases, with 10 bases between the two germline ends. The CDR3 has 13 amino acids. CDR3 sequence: CARSLGGRRGYTF. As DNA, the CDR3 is TGTGCCAGAAGCTTGGGGGGGCGCCGTGGCTACACCTTC.

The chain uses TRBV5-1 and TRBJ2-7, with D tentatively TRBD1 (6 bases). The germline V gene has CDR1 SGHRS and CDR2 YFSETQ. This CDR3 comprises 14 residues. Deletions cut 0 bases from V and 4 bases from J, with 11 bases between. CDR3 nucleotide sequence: TGCGCCAGCAGCTTGGCGACAGGACTGTACGAGCAGTACTTC. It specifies CASSLATGLYEQYF.

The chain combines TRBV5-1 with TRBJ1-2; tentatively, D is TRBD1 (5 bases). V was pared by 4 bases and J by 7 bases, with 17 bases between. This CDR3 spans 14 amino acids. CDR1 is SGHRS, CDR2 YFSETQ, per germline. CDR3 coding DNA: TGCGCCAGCAGCCCGGGGGGAACAGTGCGTGGCTACACCTTC. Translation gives CASSPGGTVRGYTF.

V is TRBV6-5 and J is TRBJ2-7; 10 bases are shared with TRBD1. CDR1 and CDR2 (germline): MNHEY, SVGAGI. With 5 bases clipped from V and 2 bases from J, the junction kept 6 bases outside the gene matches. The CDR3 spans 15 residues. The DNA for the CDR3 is TGTGCCAGCAGTGGCGGGACAGGGGTCGCCTACGAGCAGTACTTC. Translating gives CASSGGTGVAYEQYF.

Here the CDR3 reads CASSHGREGREQYF. For the CDR3, the DNA is TGTGCCAGCAGCCACGGGAGGGAGGGCCGCGAGCAGTACTTC. This chain links TRBV4-2 with TRBJ2-7; TRBD2 matches 8 bases. This CDR3 region has 14 residues. J lost 6 bases, V lost 3 bases, and 7 bases had no gene match. Per the germline V gene, CDR1 is LGHNA and CDR2 is YNFKEQ.